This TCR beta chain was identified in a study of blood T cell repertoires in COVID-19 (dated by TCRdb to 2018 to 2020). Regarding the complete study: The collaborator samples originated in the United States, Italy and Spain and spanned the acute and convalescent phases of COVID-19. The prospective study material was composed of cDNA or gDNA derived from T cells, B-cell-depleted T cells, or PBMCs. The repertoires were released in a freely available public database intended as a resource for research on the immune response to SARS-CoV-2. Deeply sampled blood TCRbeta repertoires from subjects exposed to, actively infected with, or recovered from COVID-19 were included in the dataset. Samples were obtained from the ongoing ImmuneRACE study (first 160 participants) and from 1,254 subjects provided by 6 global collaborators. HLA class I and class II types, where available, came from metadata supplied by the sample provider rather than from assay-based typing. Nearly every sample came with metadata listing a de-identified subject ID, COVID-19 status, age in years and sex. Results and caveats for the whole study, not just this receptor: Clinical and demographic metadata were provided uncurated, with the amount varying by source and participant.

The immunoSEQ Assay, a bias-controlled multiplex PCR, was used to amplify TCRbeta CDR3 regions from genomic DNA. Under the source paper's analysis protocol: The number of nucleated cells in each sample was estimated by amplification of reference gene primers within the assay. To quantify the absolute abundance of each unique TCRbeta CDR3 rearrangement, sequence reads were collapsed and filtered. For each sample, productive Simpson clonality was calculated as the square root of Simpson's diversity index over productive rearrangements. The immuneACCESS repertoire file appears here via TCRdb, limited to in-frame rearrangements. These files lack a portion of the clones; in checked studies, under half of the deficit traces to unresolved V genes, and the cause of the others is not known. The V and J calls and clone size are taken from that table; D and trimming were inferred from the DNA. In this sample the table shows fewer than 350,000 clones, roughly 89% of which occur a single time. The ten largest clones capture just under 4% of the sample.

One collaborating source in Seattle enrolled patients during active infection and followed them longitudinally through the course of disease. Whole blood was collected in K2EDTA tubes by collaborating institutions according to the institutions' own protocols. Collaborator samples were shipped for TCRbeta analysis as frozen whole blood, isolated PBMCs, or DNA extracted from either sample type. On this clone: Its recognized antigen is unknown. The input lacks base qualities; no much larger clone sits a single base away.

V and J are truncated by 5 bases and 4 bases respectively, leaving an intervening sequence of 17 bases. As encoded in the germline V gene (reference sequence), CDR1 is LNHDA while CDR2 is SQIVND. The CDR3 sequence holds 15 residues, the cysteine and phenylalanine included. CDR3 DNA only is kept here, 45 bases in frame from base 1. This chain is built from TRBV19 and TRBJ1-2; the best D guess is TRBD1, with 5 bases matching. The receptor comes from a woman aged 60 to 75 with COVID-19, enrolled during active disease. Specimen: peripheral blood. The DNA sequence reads TGTGCCAGTAGTCCAGTAGGGTATCAGGGCTATGGCTACACCTTC. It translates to CASSPVGYQGYGYTF.